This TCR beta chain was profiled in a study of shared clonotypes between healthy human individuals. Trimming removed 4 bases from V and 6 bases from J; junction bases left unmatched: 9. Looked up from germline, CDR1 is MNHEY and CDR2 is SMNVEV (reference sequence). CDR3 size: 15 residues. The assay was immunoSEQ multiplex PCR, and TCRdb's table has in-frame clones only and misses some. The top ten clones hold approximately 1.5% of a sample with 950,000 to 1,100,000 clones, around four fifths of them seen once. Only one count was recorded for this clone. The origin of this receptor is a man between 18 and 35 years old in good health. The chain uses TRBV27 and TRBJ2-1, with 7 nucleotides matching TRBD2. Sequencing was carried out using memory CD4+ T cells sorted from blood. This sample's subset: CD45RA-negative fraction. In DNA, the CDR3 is TGTGCCAGCAGTTGGAGGCTAGCGGCCCGCAATGAGCAGTTCTTC. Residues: CASSWRLAARNEQFF.